These 21 T cell receptor beta chains were all obtained from the same sample, sequenced in a study of cytomegalovirus exposure and HLA in healthy donors. This PCR relied on a set of 60 Vbeta primers and 13 Jbeta primers. Measured with immunoSEQ multiplex PCR; TCRdb has only the in-frame clones, and not every one. In the table there are over 45,000 clones, 65% to 85% of which are singletons. The sample consisted of PBMCs. The receptors were gathered from a boy aged 5-17 years in good health and CMV-seropositive.

The gene calls are TRBV29-1 and TRBJ1-4, with D uncertain. The length of the CDR3 is 15 residues. Trimming took off 5 bases at V and 0 bases at J, with 13 bases between the two ends. CDR1 SQVTM and CDR2 ANQGSEA come from the germline V gene. CDR3 DNA sequence: TGCAGCGTTCGCCGCCTGGGAGCAACTAATGAAAAACTGTTTTTT. Encoded protein: CSVRRLGATNEKLFF.

J is TRBJ2-3 and V is TRBV16, with 7 bases matching TRBD2. The trim removed 2 bases at V and 1 base at J, leaving 3 bases unmatched. This CDR3 is 15 amino acids long. Germline V CDR1 and CDR2: KGHSY, FQNENV. CDR3: CASSQTAGGTDTQYF. CDR3 coding DNA: TGTGCCAGCAGCCAAACGGCGGGGGGCACAGATACGCAGTATTTT.

The chain recombines TRBV18 with TRBJ2-2; D gene unclear. Deletions cut 8 bases from V and 6 bases from J, with 13 bases between. The length of the CDR3 is 13 residues. CDR1 is KGHSH and CDR2 is LQKENI in the germline V gene. The chain's CDR3 is CASALTRSGELFF. The DNA of the CDR3 is TGTGCCAGCGCCCTGACAAGGTCCGGGGAGCTGTTTTTT.

The J gene is TRBJ2-5, the V gene TRBV19; 8 positions match TRBD2. The CDR3 is 15 amino acids. V trimming: 3 bases; J trimming: 2 bases; junction bases outside the gene matches: 5. Germline assignment: CDR1 LNHDA and CDR2 SQIVND (reference sequence). This chain's CDR3 is CASSIIAGPQETQYF. Written as DNA, the CDR3 is TGTGCCAGTAGTATCATAGCGGGGCCGCAAGAGACCCAGTACTTC.

The chain is built from TRBV10-3 and TRBJ2-2, with 9 bases lining up with TRBD1. The V and J ends lost 6 bases and 5 bases, in that order; junction bases with no gene match: 4. Germline CDR1 and CDR2: ENHRY and SYGVKD. The CDR3 consists of 14 residues. The CDR3, as DNA: TGTGCCATCAGCCGGGACAGGGTGACCGGGGAGCTGTTTTTT. This encodes CAISRDRVTGELFF.

With regard to this clone: The junction shows a germline mismatch at one end, possibly a read error. This chain connects TRBV7-8 to TRBJ2-3, with 8 bases fitting TRBD2. This CDR3 comprises 13 residues. Germline CDR1 SGHVS, CDR2 FQNEAQ. This CDR3 is CASSLLKVGGGDF. DNA of the CDR3: TGTGCCAGCAGCTTATTGAAAGTCGGGGGGGGCGATTTT. The variable domain in full, completed from reference TRBV7-8 and TRBJ2-3, reads GAGVSQSPRYKVAKRGQDVALRCDPISGHVSLFWYQQALGQGPEFLTYFQNEAQLDKSGLPSDRFFAERPEGSVSTLKIQRTQQEDSAVYLCASSLLKVGGGDFGPGTRLTVL.

The V call is TRBV7-9, the J call TRBJ1-1; D call uncertain. CDR3 length: 11 amino acids. Germline V gene sequence: CDR1 SEHNR, CDR2 FQNEAQ (reference sequence). V dropped 5 bases and J dropped 3 bases, with 4 bases sitting between them. The CDR3 DNA reads TGTGCCAGCAGCCCTTACACTGAAGCTTTCTTT. Protein product: CASSPYTEAFF.

This rearrangement joins TRBV11-2 to TRBJ2-7, with 14 nucleotides matching TRBD2. CDR3 size: 17 residues. The V and J ends lost 5 bases and 2 bases, in that order; junction bases with no gene match: 8. Germline V gene lookup returns CDR1 SGHAT and CDR2 FQNNGV. CDR3 protein: CASSARLTSGGAYEQYF. The CDR3 nucleotides are TGTGCCAGCAGCGCACGCTTGACTAGCGGGGGGGCCTACGAGCAGTACTTC.

The chain links TRBV5-1 to TRBJ2-1; the match to TRBD2 covers 9 bases. The J segment lost 0 bases and the V segment lost 5 bases, leaving 6 bases of the junction unmatched. This CDR3 is 16 amino acids long. Germline V gene lookup returns CDR1 SGHRS and CDR2 YFSETQ. The CDR3 reads CASSPTTSGSYNEQFF. CDR3 coding DNA: TGCGCCAGCAGTCCCACGACTAGCGGCTCCTACAATGAGCAGTTCTTC. The full variable domain, with the rest looked up from reference TRBV5-1 and TRBJ2-1, is KAGVTQTPRYLIKTRGQQVTLSCSPISGHRSVSWYQQTPGQGLQFLFEYFSETQRNKGNFPGRFSGRQFSNSRSEMNVSTLELGDSALYLCASSPTTSGSYNEQFFGPGTRLTVL.

The V call is TRBV4-1, the J call TRBJ1-1; TRBD1 matches 7 bases. Per the germline V gene, CDR1 is MGHRA and CDR2 is YSYEKL. The CDR3 length is 16 residues. The J segment lost 7 bases and the V segment lost 2 bases, leaving 13 bases of the junction unmatched. CDR3 nucleotide sequence: TGCGCCAGCAGCCAATTAACAGGGGCGGGAGGGCATGAAGCTTTCTTT. Translated: CASSQLTGAGGHEAFF.

The chain is built from TRBV6-5 and TRBJ2-7; TRBD1 aligns across 10 bases. Trimming took 2 bases from V and 6 from J; bases not matched to a gene: 4. Germline-derived CDR1 and CDR2 are MNHEY and SVGAGI. The CDR3 consists of 14 residues. The chain's CDR3 is CASSYGTGVGEQYF. The CDR3 DNA is TGTGCCAGCAGTTACGGGACAGGGGTAGGCGAGCAGTACTTC.

The chain links TRBV7-2 to TRBJ2-7; the D gene is possibly TRBD1 (6 bases). The CDR3 spans 10 residues. Germline-derived CDR1 and CDR2 are SGHTA and FQGNSA. The ends were cut back, 8 bases at V and 5 bases at J, with 7 bases in the middle. CDR3: CASSGDEQYF. The CDR3 DNA reads TGTGCCAGCTCAGGGGACGAGCAGTACTTC. Complete variable domain (other parts from reference TRBV7-2 and TRBJ2-7): GAGVSQSPSNKVTEKGKDVELRCDPISGHTALYWYRQSLGQGLEFLIYFQGNSAPDKSGLPSDRFSAERTGGSVSTLTIQRTQQEDSAVYLCASSGDEQYFGPGTRLTVT.

The chain links TRBV7-3 to TRBJ2-2; the D is unclear. Trimming left V 3 bases short and J 1 base short, with 6 bases between. The CDR3 is 14 amino acids. The germline V gene encodes CDR1 SGHTA and CDR2 FQGTGA. DNA for the CDR3: TGTGCCAGCAGCTTCAGGATGAACACCGGGGAGCTGTTTTTT. Protein sequence: CASSFRMNTGELFF.

V is TRBV7-3 and J is TRBJ2-7; 7 bases are shared with TRBD1. V trimming: 4 bases; J trimming: 6 bases; junction bases outside the gene matches: 6. This CDR3 is 13 amino acids long. CDR1 and CDR2 from the germline V gene are SGHTA and FQGTGA. The CDR3 region has the DNA TGTGCCAGCAGCTCCCAACAGGGGACCGAGCAGTACTTC. Translated, it gives CASSSQQGTEQYF.

The chain uses TRBV7-6 and TRBJ2-1; 10 bases align to TRBD2. This CDR3 is 15 amino acids long. The V gene's germline CDR1 is SGHVS and CDR2 FNYEAQ. Germline trimming cut 5 bases from V and 4 bases from J; bases unmatched to any gene: 5. The CDR3 coding sequence is TGTGCCAGCAGCCTCACTAGCGGGGAATACAATGAGCAGTTCTTC. This sequence encodes CASSLTSGEYNEQFF.

V is TRBV29-1 and J is TRBJ1-5; 8 nucleotides align to TRBD1. Looked up from germline, CDR1 is SQVTM and CDR2 is ANQGSEA. The V segment lost 7 bases and the J segment 6 bases; nucleotides outside the gene matches: 8. The CDR3 has 13 residues. CDR3 bases: TGCAGCGACCCAGGGGGCTCAAGTCAGCCCCAGCATTTT. Protein: CSDPGGSSQPQHF.

A word on this clone: The germline gene is not matched at one end of the junction; a read error may be the cause. CDR3 loop: CSSSIGQGGSPLHF. CDR3 sequence (DNA): TGTTCCAGCAGCATAGGACAGGGTGGTTCACCCCTCCACTTT. This rearrangement joins TRBV7-9 to TRBJ1-6; 8 bases map to TRBD1. Germline CDR1 is SEHNR and CDR2 is FQNEAQ (reference sequence). The CDR3 has 14 residues.

V and J are TRBV29-1 and TRBJ2-5; D is unclear. This CDR3 spans 10 amino acids. V lost 6 bases, J lost 5 bases, and 7 bases lay in between. Germline CDR1 SQVTM, CDR2 ANQGSEA. The CDR3 sequence is CSVLGETQYF. In DNA form, the CDR3 reads TGCAGCGTCCTCGGGGAGACCCAGTACTTC.

The V gene is TRBV7-8, the J gene TRBJ1-4, with 10 positions matching TRBD1. Germline loops: CDR1 SGHVS, CDR2 FQNEAQ. The CDR3 contains 14 residues. Trimming cost V 8 bases and J 4 bases; bases outside gene matches: 4. CDR3 residues: CASDRGRLNEKLFF. The CDR3 region has the DNA TGTGCCAGCGACAGGGGGCGTCTTAATGAAAAACTGTTTTTT.

In the case of this clone: One end of the junction fails to match germline, which may point to a read error. The chain combines TRBV11-2 with TRBJ2-7, with a weak D call TRBD1 (5 bases). This CDR3 spans 12 amino acids. The V gene's germline CDR1 is SGHAT and CDR2 FQNNGV. The CDR3 sequence is CASSLGNLGRAF. DNA of the CDR3: TGTGCCAGCAGCTTAGGAAATCTCGGCAGGGCCTTC.

The chain carries TRBV29-1 and TRBJ1-2; D remains unclear. V lost 7 bases and J 4 bases, leaving 13 bases between the germline ends. Germline CDR1 is SQVTM and CDR2 is ANQGSEA. CDR3 length: 12 amino acids. The CDR3 bases are TGCAGCGCCGTCGGGTCCAGCTATGGCTACACCTTC. It yields the protein CSAVGSSYGYTF.